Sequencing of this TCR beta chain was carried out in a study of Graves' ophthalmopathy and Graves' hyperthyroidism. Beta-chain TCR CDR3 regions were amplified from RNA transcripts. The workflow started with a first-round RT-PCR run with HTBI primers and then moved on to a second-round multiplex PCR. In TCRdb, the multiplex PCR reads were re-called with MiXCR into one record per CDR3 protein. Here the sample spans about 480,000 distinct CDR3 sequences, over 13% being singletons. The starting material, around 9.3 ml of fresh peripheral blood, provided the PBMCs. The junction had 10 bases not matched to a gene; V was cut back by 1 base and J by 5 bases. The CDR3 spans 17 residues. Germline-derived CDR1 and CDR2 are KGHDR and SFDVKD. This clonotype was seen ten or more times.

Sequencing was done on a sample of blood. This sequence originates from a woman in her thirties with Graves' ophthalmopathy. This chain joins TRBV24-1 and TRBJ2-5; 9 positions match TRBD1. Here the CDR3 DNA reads TGTGCCACCAGTGATTTTTCGTCGGGACAGGGATTGGAGACCCAGTACTTC. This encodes CATSDFSSGQGLETQYF.